This T cell receptor (beta chain) was sequenced during a study of T cells expressing NK-cell markers. This CDR3 is built from 13 residues. A 5'RACE template switching approach incorporating UMIs was used to make TCR beta cDNA. TCRdb processed the 5' RACE reads again and assigns one entry to each CDR3 protein, with no DNA. In total, the table holds about 260,000 distinct CDR3 sequences. The receptor's source is a man aged 18 to 30 in good health. The V gene is TRBV12-3 or TRBV12-4, the J gene TRBJ2-3. The sequencing input was blood T cells: a sorted CD56 or NKG2C T cell subset, CD4+ or CD8+ T cells, or bulk PBMC T cells (not recorded which). The CDR3 region is CASSLRGEDTQYF.